This T cell receptor (beta chain) was profiled in a study of shared T cell receptors in the human thymus. Trimming left V 0 bases short and J 4 bases short, with 18 bases between. The germline gives CDR1 SQVTM, CDR2 ANQGSEA. The CDR3 consists of 17 residues. Measured with immunoSEQ multiplex PCR; TCRdb has only the in-frame clones, and not every one. The repertoire holds hundreds of thousands of clones, with 88% as singletons. This same sample was also taken into another study, of human thymus T cells. That paper adds: Resections from corrective heart surgery supplied the thymus tissue. It looked as if thymic and blood repertoires used V and J genes in a biased way. Related work showed strongly overlapping thymic repertoires across unrelated individuals.

The chain couples TRBV29-1 to TRBJ1-4, with D perhaps matching TRBD1 (5 bases). The TCR originated in a boy in the first two years of life with a congenital heart defect. Sample: thymocytes. CDR3 residues: CSVEDLRAGRDNEKLFF. The CDR3 DNA reads TGCAGCGTTGAAGATCTGAGGGCAGGGAGGGATAATGAAAAACTGTTTTTT.